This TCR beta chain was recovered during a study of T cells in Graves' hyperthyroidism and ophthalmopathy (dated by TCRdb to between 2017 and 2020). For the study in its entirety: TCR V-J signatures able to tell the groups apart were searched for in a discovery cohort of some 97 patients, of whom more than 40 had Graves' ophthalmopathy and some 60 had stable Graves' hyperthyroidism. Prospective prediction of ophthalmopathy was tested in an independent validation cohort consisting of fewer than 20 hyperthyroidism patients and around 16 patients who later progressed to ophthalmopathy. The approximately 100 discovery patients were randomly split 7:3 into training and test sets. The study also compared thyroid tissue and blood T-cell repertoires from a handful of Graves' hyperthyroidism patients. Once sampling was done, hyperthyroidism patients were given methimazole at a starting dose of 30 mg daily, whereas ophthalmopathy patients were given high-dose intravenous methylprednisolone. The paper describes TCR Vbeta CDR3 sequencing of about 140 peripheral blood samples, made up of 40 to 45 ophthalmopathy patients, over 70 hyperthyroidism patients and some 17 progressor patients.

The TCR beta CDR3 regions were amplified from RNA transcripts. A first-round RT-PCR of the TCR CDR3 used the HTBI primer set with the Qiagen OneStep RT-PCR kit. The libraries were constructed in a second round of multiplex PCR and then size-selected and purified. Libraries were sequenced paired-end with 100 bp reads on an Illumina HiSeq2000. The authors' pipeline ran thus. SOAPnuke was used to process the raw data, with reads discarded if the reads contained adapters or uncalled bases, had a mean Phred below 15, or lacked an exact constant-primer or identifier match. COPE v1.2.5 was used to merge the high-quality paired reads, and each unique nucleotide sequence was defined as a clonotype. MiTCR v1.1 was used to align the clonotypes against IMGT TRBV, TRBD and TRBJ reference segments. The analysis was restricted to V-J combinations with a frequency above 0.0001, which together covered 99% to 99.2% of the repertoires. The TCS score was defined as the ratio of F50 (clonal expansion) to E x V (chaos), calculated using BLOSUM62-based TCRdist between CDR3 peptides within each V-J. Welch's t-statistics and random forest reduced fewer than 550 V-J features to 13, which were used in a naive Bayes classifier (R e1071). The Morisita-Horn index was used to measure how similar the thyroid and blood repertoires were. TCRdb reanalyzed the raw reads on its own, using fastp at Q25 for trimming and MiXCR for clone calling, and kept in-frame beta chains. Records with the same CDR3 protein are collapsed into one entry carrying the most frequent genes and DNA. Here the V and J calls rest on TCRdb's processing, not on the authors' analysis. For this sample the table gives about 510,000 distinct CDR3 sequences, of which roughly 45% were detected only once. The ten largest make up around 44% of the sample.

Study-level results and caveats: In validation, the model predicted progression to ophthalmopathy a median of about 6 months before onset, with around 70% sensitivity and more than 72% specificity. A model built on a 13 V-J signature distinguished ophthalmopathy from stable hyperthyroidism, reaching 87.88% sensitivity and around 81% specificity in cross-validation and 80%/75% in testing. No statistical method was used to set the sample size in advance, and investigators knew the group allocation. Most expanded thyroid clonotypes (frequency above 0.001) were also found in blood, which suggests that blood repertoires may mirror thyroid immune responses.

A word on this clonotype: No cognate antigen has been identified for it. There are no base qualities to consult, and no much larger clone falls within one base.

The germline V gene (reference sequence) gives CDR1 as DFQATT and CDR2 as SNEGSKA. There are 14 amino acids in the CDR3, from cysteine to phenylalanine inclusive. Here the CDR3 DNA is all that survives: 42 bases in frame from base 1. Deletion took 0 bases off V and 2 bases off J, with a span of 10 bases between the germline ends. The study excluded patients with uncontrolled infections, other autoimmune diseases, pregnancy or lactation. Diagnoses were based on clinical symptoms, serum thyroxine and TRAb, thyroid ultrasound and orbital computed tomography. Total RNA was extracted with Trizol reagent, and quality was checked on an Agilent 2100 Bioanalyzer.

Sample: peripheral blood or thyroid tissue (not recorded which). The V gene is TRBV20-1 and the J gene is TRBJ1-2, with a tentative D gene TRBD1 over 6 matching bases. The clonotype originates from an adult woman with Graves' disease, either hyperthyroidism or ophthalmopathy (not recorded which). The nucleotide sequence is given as TGCAGTGCTAGAGATCACGGACAGAACTATGGCTACACCTTC. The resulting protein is CSARDHGQNYGYTF.